This TCR beta chain was documented in a study of blood T cell repertoires in COVID-19. On the study more broadly: In each case, the material was cDNA or gDNA derived from T cells, B-cell-depleted T cells, or PBMCs.

Under the authors' procedure: Nucleated cell counts were estimated from reference gene primer amplification. Here immunoSEQ multiplex PCR was the method, and the copy in TCRdb shows in-frame clones only, minus some. The V and J calls and clone size are taken from that table; D and trimming were inferred from the DNA. The sample shows tens of thousands of clones, over 75% of them seen only once. This CDR3 spans 13 amino acids. CDR1 SGHNT and CDR2 YYREEE come from the germline V gene (reference sequence). V lost 3 bases to trimming and J lost 5 bases, with 12 bases between them. Sequenced sample: peripheral blood. This sequence was found in a middle-aged man with active COVID-19. This rearrangement joins TRBV5-4 to TRBJ2-7, with D possibly TRBD1 on 6 matching bases. In DNA form, the CDR3 reads TGTGCCAGCAGCTCAAATAACAGGGACGAGCAGTACTTC. Its translation: CASSSNNRDEQYF.